A single T cell receptor beta chain is shown here with its context. Molecular barcoding with unique molecular identifiers was used for the TCRbeta library. TCRdb ran MiXCR on the PCR reads and lists one entry per CDR3 protein. The sample includes some 500,000 distinct CDR3 sequences, 32% seen only once; the top ten take 2% to 3%. This entry belongs to a study of T-cell reconstitution after alpha-beta-depleted transplantation in children. The V end was cut by 2 bases, the J end by 2 bases, with 16 bases between. The CDR3 is 17 amino acids. The germline gives CDR1 MDHEN, CDR2 SYDVKM. This sequence originates from a human donor who donated a stem cell graft to a child with aplastic anemia. The source was PBMCs from the stem cell graft donor, collected from the stem cell graft. V gene TRBV28 combines with J gene TRBJ1-5; D not certain. The CDR3 DNA reads as TGTGCCAGCAGTTTAGGAAGGGTAGGATTTGGCAATCAGCCCCAGCATTTT. Translation: CASSLGRVGFGNQPQHF.